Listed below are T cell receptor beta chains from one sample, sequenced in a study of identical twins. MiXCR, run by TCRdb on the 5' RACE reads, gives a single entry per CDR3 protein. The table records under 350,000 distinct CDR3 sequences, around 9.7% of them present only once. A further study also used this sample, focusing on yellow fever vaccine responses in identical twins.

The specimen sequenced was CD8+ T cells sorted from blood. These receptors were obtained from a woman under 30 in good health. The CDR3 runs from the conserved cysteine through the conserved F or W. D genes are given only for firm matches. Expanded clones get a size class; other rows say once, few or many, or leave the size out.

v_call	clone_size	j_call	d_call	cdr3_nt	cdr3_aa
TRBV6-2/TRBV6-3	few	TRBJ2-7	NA	TGTGCCAGCAGTCGTGAGGGTGGTATTTACGAGCAGTACTTC	CASSREGGIYEQYF
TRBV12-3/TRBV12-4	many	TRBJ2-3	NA	TGTGCCAGCAGTTTACCGGCGAGCACAGATACGCAGTATTTT	CASSLPASTDTQYF
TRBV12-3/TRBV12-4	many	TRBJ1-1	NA	TGTGCCAGCAGGGGACCCAGGATTTCGAACACTGAAGCTTTCTTT	CASRGPRISNTEAFF
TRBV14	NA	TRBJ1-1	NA	TGTGCCAGCAGCCGGGACCCCGGGACTGAAGCTTTCTTT	CASSRDPGTEAFF
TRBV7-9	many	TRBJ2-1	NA	TGTGCCAGCAGCACAACGGGACTGACATACAATGAGCAGTTCTTC	CASSTTGLTYNEQFF
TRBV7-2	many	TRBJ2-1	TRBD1	TGTGCCGCCTTGGACAGGGAGAATTCAAATGAGCAGTTCTTC	CAALDRENSNEQFF
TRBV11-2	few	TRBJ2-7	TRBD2	TGTGCCAGCGGCGGGGGGGTTGGGGGGCTATACGAGCAGTACTTC	CASGGGVGGLYEQYF
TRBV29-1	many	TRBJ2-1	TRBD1	TGCAGCGTTGACCCCGGGACAGGGCCCTACAATGAGCAGTTCTTC	CSVDPGTGPYNEQFF
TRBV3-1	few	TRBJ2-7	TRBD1	TGTGCCAGCAGCCATGGGGGACAGATATACGAGCAGTACTTC	CASSHGGQIYEQYF
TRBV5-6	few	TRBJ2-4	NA	TGTGCCAGCACCCACTCGGGTGATCTAGCCAAAAACATTCAGTACTTC	CASTHSGDLAKNIQYF
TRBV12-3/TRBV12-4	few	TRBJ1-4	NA	TGTGCCAGCAGTTGGGCCCTAGGACTAAATGAAAAACTGTTTTTT	CASSWALGLNEKLFF
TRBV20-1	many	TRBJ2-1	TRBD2	TGCAGTGCTAGGCTAGTCCTAGCGGATTACAATGAGCAGTTCTTC	CSARLVLADYNEQFF
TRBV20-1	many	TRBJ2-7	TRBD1	TGCAGTGCTAGAATGGACTCCGCAGGGGGTCTCTACGAGCAGTACTTC	CSARMDSAGGLYEQYF
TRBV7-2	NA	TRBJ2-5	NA	TGTGCCAGCAGCTTAGAGTTGTCGAGGCGAGAGACCCAGTACTTC	CASSLELSRRETQYF
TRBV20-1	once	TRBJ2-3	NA	TGCAGTGCTAGAGGAAAGCTGGAGCCCACAGATACGCAGTATTTT	CSARGKLEPTDTQYF
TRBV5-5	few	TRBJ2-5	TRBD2	TGTGCCAGCAGCTTGACTCTAGCGGGATTACGAGAGACCCAGTACTTC	CASSLTLAGLRETQYF
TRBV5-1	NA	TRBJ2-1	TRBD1	TGCGCCAGCACTCCGGGACAGAATTACAATGAGCAGTTCTTC	CASTPGQNYNEQFF
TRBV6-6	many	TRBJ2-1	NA	TGTGCCAGCAACCTTCCCAATGAGCAGTTCTTC	CASNLPNEQFF
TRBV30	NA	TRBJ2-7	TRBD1	TGTGCCTGGACGGGACAGGGGGCTTACGAGCAGTACTTC	CAWTGQGAYEQYF
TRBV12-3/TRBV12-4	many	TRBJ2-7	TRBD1	TGTGCCAGCAGGCAATCCGGGACAGACCATGACGAGCAGTACTTC	CASRQSGTDHDEQYF
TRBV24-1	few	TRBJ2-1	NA	TGTGCCACCAGCGGTAAGACCGACAGCACGTTGGGATATTCGGATGAGCAGTTCTTC	CATSGKTDSTLGYSDEQFF